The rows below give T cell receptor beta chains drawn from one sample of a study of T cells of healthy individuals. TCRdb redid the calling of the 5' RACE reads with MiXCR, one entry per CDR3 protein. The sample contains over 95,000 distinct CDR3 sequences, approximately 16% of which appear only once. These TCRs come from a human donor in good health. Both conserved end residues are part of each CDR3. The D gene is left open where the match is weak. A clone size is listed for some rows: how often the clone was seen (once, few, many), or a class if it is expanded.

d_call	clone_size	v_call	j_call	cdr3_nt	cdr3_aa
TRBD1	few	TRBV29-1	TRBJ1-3	TGCAGCGTTGAAGACGACAGGGCCCCTGGAAACACCATATATTTT	CSVEDDRAPGNTIYF
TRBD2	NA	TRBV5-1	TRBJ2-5	TGCGCCAGCAGCGCGGGACTACCTGGAGAGACCCAGTACTTC	CASSAGLPGETQYF
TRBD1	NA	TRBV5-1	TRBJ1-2	TGCGCCAGCAGCTTGGCCGGGACAGGGTCCTATGGCTACACCTTC	CASSLAGTGSYGYTF
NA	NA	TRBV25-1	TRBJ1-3	TGTGCCAGCAGTGATCCTGTCTCCGGAAACACCATATATTTT	CASSDPVSGNTIYF
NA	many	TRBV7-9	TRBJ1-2	TGTGCCAGCAGCTTAGAATCCTTTTACGGCTACACCTTC	CASSLESFYGYTF
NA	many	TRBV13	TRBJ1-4	TGTGCCAGCAGCACAAGGGGTGAAAAACTGTTTTTT	CASSTRGEKLFF
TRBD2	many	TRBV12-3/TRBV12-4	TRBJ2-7	TGTGCCAGCAGTTTCGGGGGGCAGCGGGAGCCCCCATCCTACGAGCAGTACTTC	CASSFGGQREPPSYEQYF
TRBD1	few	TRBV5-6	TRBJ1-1	TGTGCCAGCAGCCCCGGACAGGGCTACACTGAAGCTTTCTTT	CASSPGQGYTEAFF
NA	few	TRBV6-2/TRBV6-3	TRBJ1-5	TGTGCCAGCAATCCTCTAATGGGAGGGCCCCTGGGTCAGCCCCAGCATTTT	CASNPLMGGPLGQPQHF
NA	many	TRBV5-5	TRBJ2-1	TGTGCCAGCAGCTTCTGGAGCTACAATGAGCAGTTCTTC	CASSFWSYNEQFF
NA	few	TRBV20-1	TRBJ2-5	TGCAGTGCTAGAGAGCAGGGGGGGGAGACCCAGTACTTC	CSAREQGGETQYF
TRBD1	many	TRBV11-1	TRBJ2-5	TGTGCCAGCAGCACAGGGGCCCGTCAAGAGACCCAGTACTTC	CASSTGARQETQYF
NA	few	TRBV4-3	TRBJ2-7	TGCGCCAGCAGCCAAGATGGCAGGGGATACGAGCAGTACTTC	CASSQDGRGYEQYF
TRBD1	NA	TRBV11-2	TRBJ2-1	TGTGCCAGCAGCTTAGATTCTGGACAGGGGGTGGACAATGAGCAGTTCTTC	CASSLDSGQGVDNEQFF
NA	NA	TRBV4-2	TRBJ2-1	TGTGCCAGCAGCCAAGAGCCAGAGAGCAATGAGCAGTTCTTC	CASSQEPESNEQFF
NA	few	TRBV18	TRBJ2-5	TGTGCCAGCTCATCAGAGGGGGAGACCCAGTACTTC	CASSSEGETQYF
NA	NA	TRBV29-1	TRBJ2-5	TGCAGCACTCGGCCTTCGGAGACCCAGTACTTC	CSTRPSETQYF
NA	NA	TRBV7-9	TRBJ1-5	TGTGCCAGCAGCTTAGACAGGGACAATCAGCCCCAGCATTTT	CASSLDRDNQPQHF
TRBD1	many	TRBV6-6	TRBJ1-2	TGTGCCACAAGAGACAGGGCCGGCTATGGCTACACCTTC	CATRDRAGYGYTF
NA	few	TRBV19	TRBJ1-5	TGTGCCAGCTCTAGGATTAGCAATCAGCCCCAGCATTTT	CASSRISNQPQHF
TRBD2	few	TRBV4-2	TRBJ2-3	TGTGCCAGCAGCCAATTGACTAGCAAAGATACGCAGTATTTT	CASSQLTSKDTQYF
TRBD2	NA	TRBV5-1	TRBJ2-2	TGCGCCAGCAGCGTTAGCGGGAGTCGGACCGGGGAGCTGTTTTTT	CASSVSGSRTGELFF
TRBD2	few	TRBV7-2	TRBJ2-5	TGTGCCAGCAGCCTACCGGCGGGGGATGAGACCCAGTACTTC	CASSLPAGDETQYF
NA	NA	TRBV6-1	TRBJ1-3	TGTGCCAGCGGGCCTTCTGGAAACACCATATATTTT	CASGPSGNTIYF
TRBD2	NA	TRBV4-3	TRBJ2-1	TGCGCCAGCAGCCGGCTTGGGGGGGATGAGCAGTTCTTC	CASSRLGGDEQFF
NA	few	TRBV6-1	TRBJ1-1	TGTGCCAGCAGGTATCGTCCGGGGTTGAACACTGAAGCTTTCTTT	CASRYRPGLNTEAFF